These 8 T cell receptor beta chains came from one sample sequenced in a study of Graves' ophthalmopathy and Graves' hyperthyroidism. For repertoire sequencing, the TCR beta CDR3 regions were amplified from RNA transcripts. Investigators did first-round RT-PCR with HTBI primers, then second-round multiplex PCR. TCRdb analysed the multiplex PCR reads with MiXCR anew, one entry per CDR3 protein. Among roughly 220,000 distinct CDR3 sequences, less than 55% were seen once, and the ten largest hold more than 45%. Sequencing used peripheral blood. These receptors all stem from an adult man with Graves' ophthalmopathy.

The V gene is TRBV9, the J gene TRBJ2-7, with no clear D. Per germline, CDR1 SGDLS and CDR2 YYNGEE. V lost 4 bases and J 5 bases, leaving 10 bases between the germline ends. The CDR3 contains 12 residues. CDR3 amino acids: CASSQVRHEQYF. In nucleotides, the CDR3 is TGTGCCAGCAGCCAAGTAAGGCACGAGCAGTACTTC.

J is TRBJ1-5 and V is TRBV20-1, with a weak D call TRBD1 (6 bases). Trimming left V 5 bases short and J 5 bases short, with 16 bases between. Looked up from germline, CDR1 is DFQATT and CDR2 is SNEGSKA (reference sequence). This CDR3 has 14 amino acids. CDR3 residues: CSAFRQAYDQPQHF. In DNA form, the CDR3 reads TGCAGTGCTTTTAGACAGGCCTACGATCAGCCCCAGCATTTT.

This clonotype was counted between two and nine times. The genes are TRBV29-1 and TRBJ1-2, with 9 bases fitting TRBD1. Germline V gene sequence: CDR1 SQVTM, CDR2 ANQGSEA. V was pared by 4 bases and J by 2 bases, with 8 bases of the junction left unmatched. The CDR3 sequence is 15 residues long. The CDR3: CSVALGQGGNYGYTF. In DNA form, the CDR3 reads TGCAGCGTTGCCCTGGGACAGGGCGGGAACTATGGCTACACCTTC.

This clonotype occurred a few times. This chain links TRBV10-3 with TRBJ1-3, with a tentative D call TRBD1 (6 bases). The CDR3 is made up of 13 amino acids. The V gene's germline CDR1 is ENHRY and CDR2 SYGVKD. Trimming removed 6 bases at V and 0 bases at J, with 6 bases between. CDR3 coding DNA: TGTGCCATCAGGGACAGCTCTGGAAACACCATATATTTT. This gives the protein CAIRDSSGNTIYF.

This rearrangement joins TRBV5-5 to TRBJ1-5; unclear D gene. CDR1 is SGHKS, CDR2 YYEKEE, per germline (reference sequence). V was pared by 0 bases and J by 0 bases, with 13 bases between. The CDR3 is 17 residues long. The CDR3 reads CASSLGGGRFSNQPQHF. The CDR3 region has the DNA TGTGCCAGCAGCTTGGGTGGCGGCAGATTTAGCAATCAGCCCCAGCATTTT.

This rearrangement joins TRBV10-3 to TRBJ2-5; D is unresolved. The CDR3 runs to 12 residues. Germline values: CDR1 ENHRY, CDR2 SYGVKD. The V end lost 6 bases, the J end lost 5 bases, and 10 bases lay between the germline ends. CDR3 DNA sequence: TGTGCCATCAGCCCAGGTCGGGAGACCCAGTACTTC. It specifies CAISPGRETQYF.

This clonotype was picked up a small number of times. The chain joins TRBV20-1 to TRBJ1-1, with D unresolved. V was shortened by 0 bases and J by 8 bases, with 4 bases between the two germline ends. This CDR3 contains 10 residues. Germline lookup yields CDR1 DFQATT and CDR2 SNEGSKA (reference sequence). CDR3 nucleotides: TGCAGTGCTAGAGATTTGGAAGCTTTCTTT. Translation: CSARDLEAFF.

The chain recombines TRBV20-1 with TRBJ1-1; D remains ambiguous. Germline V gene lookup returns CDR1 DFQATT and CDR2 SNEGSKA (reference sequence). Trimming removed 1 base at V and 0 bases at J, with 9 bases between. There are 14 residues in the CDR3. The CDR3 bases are TGCAGTGCTAGAGTGGGCGGAATGAACACTGAAGCTTTCTTT. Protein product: CSARVGGMNTEAFF.